This paragraph reports one T cell receptor (beta chain). This sample is part of a study of CD8+ T cells in alopecia areata. V was cut by 1 base and J by 4 bases, with 7 bases left in between. The germline CDR1 and CDR2 sequences are SGHTA and FQGTGA. This CDR3 comprises 13 residues. Extracted from the samples, RNA was reverse transcribed into cDNA to serve as the sequencing template. Method: immunoSEQ multiplex PCR; TCRdb's copy keeps in-frame clones and lacks some. The sample contains a few hundred thousand clones, about 58% of which appear only once. Treatment in this sample: oral pan-JAK inhibitor, 5-10 mg twice daily.

Sequencing was performed on CD4+ T cells sorted from blood, taken at week 4, from a patient treated with tofacitinib. The receptor was isolated from a human donor with alopecia areata. The gene calls are TRBV7-3 and TRBJ2-5; no clear D. CDR3 residues: CASSLSNRETQYF. Here the CDR3 DNA reads TGTGCCAGCAGCTTAAGTAATCGAGAGACCCAGTACTTC.